This section outlines one T cell receptor (beta chain) sequence together with its context. The sample belongs to a study of T cell responses to AZD1222 COVID-19 vaccine. Trimming took 0 bases from V and 2 from J; bases not matched to a gene: 3. There are 16 residues in the CDR3. The V gene's germline CDR1 is MGHRA and CDR2 YSYEKL. The repertoire was sequenced with immunoSEQ multiplex PCR; TCRdb's copy has only in-frame clones and lacks some. This table holds some 96,000 clones, roughly 90% found once. The sample in question was peripheral blood, obtained 28 days after the second AZD1222 dose. This chain connects TRBV4-1 to TRBJ2-3; 9 bases line up with TRBD2. The sequence derives from an adult who received the AZD1222 COVID-19 vaccine. The CDR3, as DNA: TGCGCCAGCAGCCAAGAAGCGGGAGGCTACACAGATACGCAGTATTTT. Translating gives CASSQEAGGYTDTQYF.